The clone carrying this T cell receptor beta chain was seen at least ten times. Arm-PCR of CDR3 regions and iRepertoire HTBI primers were used to build TCR beta libraries. In TCRdb, the multiplex PCR reads were re-called with MiXCR into one record per CDR3 protein. The sample holds around 250,000 distinct CDR3 sequences, about a sixth seen once. This entry belongs to a study of regulatory T cells in long-lasting Graves disease. The time point is: newly diagnosed GD, antithyroid drugs for less than 3 months. RNA isolated from PBMCs was used to make the TCR library. The authors diagnosed Graves' disease using American Thyroid Association guidelines. Xi'an, China, was home to the endocrinology department that provided patients. This clonotype was sampled from a female donor with Graves disease. The source was peripheral blood mononuclear cells (PBMCs), collected at new diagnosis, from a patient treated with antithyroid drugs.

For the CDR3, the DNA is TGTGCCAGCAGCGTAGGGCTCGGGCAGCCCCAGCATTTT. It translates to CASSVGLGQPQHF. The chain recombines TRBV9 with TRBJ1-5, with D uncertain. Germline lookup yields CDR1 SGDLS and CDR2 YYNGEE. V lost 0 bases to trimming and J lost 7 bases, with 8 bases between them. The CDR3 loop spans 13 amino acids.